Following are 19 T cell receptor beta chains from one sample sequenced in a study of blood T cell repertoires in COVID-19. Repertoires were generated with immunoSEQ multiplex PCR, while TCRdb's copy carries only in-frame clones and drops some. The sample has approximately 250,000 clones, around four fifths seen once. The sequencing input was peripheral blood. Every receptor here comes from a woman aged 60-75 years with active or convalescent COVID-19.

This clone was observed once. The V gene is TRBV5-1, the J gene TRBJ2-2; TRBD1 agrees at 9 bases. Germline CDR1 is SGHRS and CDR2 is YFSETQ. This CDR3 is 15 amino acids long. With V trimmed by 5 bases and J by 3 bases, 5 bases remained unmatched. Written as DNA, the CDR3 is TGCGCCAGCAGGGGCCGGACAGGGGACACCGGGGAGCTGTTTTTT. It is translated as CASRGRTGDTGELFF.

This sequence joins TRBV24-1 and TRBJ1-2; 10 bases line up with TRBD1. With 3 bases clipped from V and 4 bases from J, the junction kept 4 bases outside the gene matches. Germline CDR1 reads KGHDR; CDR2 reads SFDVKD. This CDR3 region has 15 residues. The CDR3 DNA follows: TGTGCCACCAGTGATGCCCGGGACAGGGGCTATGGCTACACCTTC. Translated: CATSDARDRGYGYTF.

The chain joins TRBV24-1 to TRBJ2-2, with D possibly TRBD2 on 6 matching bases. In germline, CDR1 is KGHDR, CDR2 SFDVKD. The CDR3 has 16 residues. The germline V and J ends were trimmed by 3 bases and 1 base, with 11 bases remaining between them. The CDR3 nucleotides are TGTGCCACCAGTGATGCCGGGACTGGGAACACCGGGGAGCTGTTTTTT. Translation gives CATSDAGTGNTGELFF.

J is TRBJ2-1 and V is TRBV7-3; 8 positions match TRBD2. This CDR3 is built from 13 residues. V shed 8 bases, J shed 12 bases, and the junction held 12 bases outside the gene matches. The germline V gene has CDR1 SGHTA and CDR2 FQGTGA. The CDR3 loop is CASSREGLLGQFF. The CDR3 DNA reads as TGTGCCAGCTCCCGGGAGGGCCTCTTGGGGCAGTTCTTC.

This sequence joins TRBV5-1 and TRBJ2-7; 11 nucleotides line up with TRBD1. V trimming: 5 bases; J trimming: 5 bases; junction bases outside the gene matches: 6. Germline-derived CDR1 and CDR2 are SGHRS and YFSETQ. There are 14 residues in the CDR3. CDR3 protein: CASSWTGQGDEQYV. In nucleotides, the CDR3 is TGCGCCAGCAGTTGGACGGGACAGGGGGACGAGCAGTACGTC.

This clone occurred once. The chain uses TRBV27 and TRBJ1-2, with 12 bases matching TRBD1. V shed 3 bases, J shed 4 bases, and the junction held 3 bases outside the gene matches. The CDR3 extends over 15 amino acids. Per germline, CDR1 MNHEY and CDR2 SMNVEV (reference sequence). CDR3 protein: CASSLGQGAVYGYTF. In DNA, the CDR3 is TGTGCCAGCAGTTTGGGACAGGGGGCAGTCTATGGCTACACCTTC.

The rearrangement links TRBV10-3 to TRBJ2-1, with 7 bases that match TRBD2. Looked up from germline, CDR1 is ENHRY and CDR2 is SYGVKD. This CDR3 has 18 residues. V dropped 0 bases and J dropped 5; count of bases not matched to a gene: 13. CDR3: CAISESSWVAGNDNEQFF. The CDR3 DNA reads as TGTGCCATCAGTGAGTCATCCTGGGTAGCGGGTAACGACAATGAGCAGTTCTTC.

The chain joins TRBV11-2 to TRBJ2-1; D might be TRBD2 (6 bases). The CDR3 loop spans 16 amino acids. The V gene's germline CDR1 is SGHAT and CDR2 FQNNGV. Trimming pared 2 bases from V and 2 bases from J, leaving 13 bases between. The CDR3 nucleotides are TGTGCCAGCAGCTTACGCCTAGCGAACGCCTACAATGAGCAGTTCTTC. Translation: CASSLRLANAYNEQFF.

The chain combines TRBV6-2 or TRBV6-3 with TRBJ2-5; D unclear. The V end was cut by 5 bases, the J end by 5 bases, with 9 bases between. CDR1 is MNHEY, CDR2 SVGEGT, per germline. The CDR3 is 12 amino acids. The CDR3 loop is CASSIAAETQYF. In DNA, the CDR3 is TGTGCCAGCAGTATAGCCGCGGAGACCCAGTACTTC.

The CDR3 loop is CASSIDRGGENTGELFF. The DNA for the CDR3 is TGTGCCAGTAGTATAGATCGGGGGGGAGAGAACACCGGGGAGCTGTTTTTT. The chain uses TRBV19 and TRBJ2-2, with 8 bases fitting TRBD2. The V gene end was trimmed by 0 bases and the J gene end by 1 base; junction bases not matched to a gene: 4. In germline, CDR1 is LNHDA, CDR2 SQIVND (reference sequence). This CDR3 has 17 residues.

This rearrangement joins TRBV28 to TRBJ2-7, with D possibly TRBD1 on 6 matching bases. Trimming shortened V by 5 bases and J by 3 bases, and 11 bases separated the two germline ends. There are 13 residues in the CDR3. Germline loops: CDR1 MDHEN, CDR2 SYDVKM. The CDR3, as DNA: TGTGCCAGCAGTGTGGGACATAACTACGAGCAGTACGTC. Amino acid sequence: CASSVGHNYEQYV.

The chain joins TRBV21-1 to TRBJ1-2. TRBV21-1 is a known pseudogene. The CDR3 consists of 14 residues. CDR3 DNA: TGTGCCAGCAGCAAACAGGCGGGGGCGGGTGGCTACACCTTC. This encodes CASSKQAGAGGYTF.

The chain has TRBV11-3 and TRBJ2-5, with D tentatively TRBD2 (5 bases). Trimming stripped 4 bases from V and 5 bases from J, with 8 bases between. This CDR3 is built from 12 residues. Germline loops: CDR1 SGHNT, CDR2 YENEEA. DNA for the CDR3: TGTGCCAGCAGCTCGTCGGGGGAGACCCAGTACTTC. Translating it yields CASSSSGETQYF.

This clone was seen more than once but under ten times. The V gene is TRBV4-1, the J gene TRBJ2-3; D possibly corresponds to TRBD1 (6 bases). Germline lookup yields CDR1 MGHRA and CDR2 YSYEKL. V lost 2 bases to trimming and J lost 2 bases, with 11 bases between them. This CDR3 comprises 15 residues. The CDR3 loop reads CASSQTGHFTDTQYF. The DNA for the CDR3 is TGCGCCAGCAGCCAAACGGGACATTTCACAGATACGCAGTATTTT.

J is TRBJ2-3 and V is TRBV24-1, with a weak D call TRBD2 (5 bases). The CDR3 has 13 amino acids. The ends were cut back, 5 bases at V and 5 bases at J, with 10 bases in the middle. CDR1 and CDR2 (germline): KGHDR, SFDVKD. Written as DNA, the CDR3 is TGTGCCACCAGTGCGGGGATGAAAGATACGCAGTATTTT. It translates to CATSAGMKDTQYF.

CDR3 amino acids: CASTPGVGNEKLFF. CDR3 DNA: TGTGCCAGCACCCCCGGGGTCGGGAATGAAAAACTGTTTTTT. The chain recombines TRBV6-5 with TRBJ1-4; D call uncertain. This CDR3 is built from 14 residues. Germline CDR1 reads MNHEY; CDR2 reads SVGAGI. The germline V and J ends were trimmed by 7 bases and 5 bases, with 14 bases remaining between them.

V and J are TRBV27 and TRBJ2-3, with D maybe TRBD1 (5 bases). Germline V gene lookup returns CDR1 MNHEY and CDR2 SMNVEV (reference sequence). This CDR3 has 15 residues. Trimming pared 3 bases from V and 3 bases from J, leaving 13 bases between. The CDR3 region has the DNA TGTGCCAGCAGTTTTGGGGCAGGGATGACAGATACGCAGTATTTT. Its protein is CASSFGAGMTDTQYF.

The V and J genes are TRBV10-2 and TRBJ2-1; 10 bases match TRBD2. This CDR3 spans 15 amino acids. Trimming at V came to 2 bases and at J to 8 bases, leaving 6 bases not matched to a gene. Germline values: CDR1 WSHSY, CDR2 SAAADI. The DNA for the CDR3 is TGCGCCAGCAGTGAGCATCTAGCGGGGGACCATGAGCAGTTCTTC. Translating it yields CASSEHLAGDHEQFF.

This chain connects TRBV2 to TRBJ2-2; 10 bases match TRBD1. J was trimmed by 5 bases and V by 5 bases; bases with no gene match: 5. The CDR3 runs to 15 residues. The germline V gene has CDR1 SNHLY and CDR2 FYNNEI. For the CDR3, the DNA is TGTGCCAGCAGTAAGACAGGGGGCGGGACCGGGGAGCTGTTTTTT. Translated: CASSKTGGGTGELFF.